These 29 T cell receptor beta chains came from one sample sequenced in a study of T cell responses to AZD1222 COVID-19 vaccine (dated by TCRdb to the early 2020s). The sample's time point label, decoded: baseline before first vaccination. Library method: the immunoSEQ multiplex PCR assay. Here the immuneACCESS table is served through TCRdb, limited to in-frame sequences with V and J called. Missing clones are a known gap in these copies; in checked studies unresolved V genes cover under half, and the rest lacks a known reason. The sample data list about 100,000 clones, and about nine tenths of these were observed just once. About 1.8% of the sample is held by the ten biggest clonotypes. The sample here was peripheral blood, taken on day 0 of AZD1222 vaccination. The receptor set was obtained from an adult in good health.

The chain recombines TRBV19 with TRBJ2-1; D remains unclear. Germline values: CDR1 LNHDA, CDR2 SQIVND (reference sequence). This CDR3 spans 15 amino acids. V shed 6 bases and J shed 0 bases, with 12 bases lying between them. CDR3 bases: TGTGCCAGTAGCCCCGGACCGAGCTCCTACAATGAGCAGTTCTTC. Residues: CASSPGPSSYNEQFF.

The V gene is TRBV30, the J gene TRBJ1-1; 7 positions match TRBD1. The CDR3 is made up of 14 amino acids. After removal of 3 bases from V and 3 bases from J, the junction contained 7 bases not matched to a gene. CDR1 and CDR2 from the germline V gene are GTSNPN and SVGIG (reference sequence). The CDR3 protein is CAWSPGQGDTEAFF. The DNA of the CDR3 is TGTGCCTGGAGCCCAGGCCAGGGGGACACTGAAGCTTTCTTT. Using reference TRBV30 and TRBJ1-1 for the parts outside the CDR3, the full variable domain is SQTIHQWPATLVQPVGSPLSLECTVEGTSNPNLYWYRQAAGRGLQLLFYSVGIGQISSEVPQNLSASRPQDRQFILSSKKLLLSDSGFYLCAWSPGQGDTEAFFGQGTRLTVV.

The chain recombines TRBV19 with TRBJ2-2; possibly TRBD2 for D (5 bases). Trimming removed 3 bases from V and 4 bases from J, with 6 bases in between. Germline V lookup: CDR1 LNHDA, CDR2 SQIVND (reference sequence). The CDR3 runs 13 residues. CDR3 nucleotide sequence: TGTGCCAGTAGTATCGGGGTCACCGGGGAGCTGTTTTTT. Protein product: CASSIGVTGELFF.

The chain uses TRBV5-6 and TRBJ1-2; D might be TRBD1 (6 bases). Germline CDR1 SGHDT, CDR2 YYEEEE. V was clipped by 1 base and J by 4 bases, with 8 bases between them. CDR3 length equals 13 residues. CDR3 sequence (DNA): TGTGCCAGCAGCTTGTGGGGGGCCTATGGCTACACCTTC. Amino acid sequence: CASSLWGAYGYTF.

This sequence joins TRBV10-2 and TRBJ2-7; 7 nucleotides align to TRBD1. The CDR3 is made up of 16 amino acids. With 8 bases clipped from V and 2 bases from J, the junction kept 15 bases outside the gene matches. Germline V gives CDR1 WSHSY, CDR2 SAAADI. CDR3 nucleotides: TGCGCCAGCCTTGATCGCCTACAGGGGACACCCTACGAGCAGTACTTC. This translates into CASLDRLQGTPYEQYF.

The gene calls are TRBV4-3 and TRBJ2-7; no clear D. The CDR3 totals 13 residues. Germline CDR1 LGHNA, CDR2 YSLEER. V gave up 4 bases and J gave up 2 bases, with 9 bases separating them. CDR3: CASSPLLTYEQYF. CDR3 in DNA: TGCGCCAGCAGCCCCCTGCTAACCTACGAGCAGTACTTC.

V gene TRBV7-2 combines with J gene TRBJ1-5, with D uncertain. The germline V gene has CDR1 SGHTA and CDR2 FQGNSA. V was pared by 1 base and J by 3 bases, with 7 bases between. The CDR3 contains 14 residues. The CDR3 spells CASSLDGYNQPQHF. The CDR3 nucleotides read TGTGCCAGCAGCTTAGATGGATACAATCAGCCCCAGCATTTT.

This chain connects TRBV10-1 to TRBJ1-5; no reliable D call. The CDR3 is 12 residues long. The germline V gene encodes CDR1 WNHNN and CDR2 SYGVQD (reference sequence). The V end was cut by 2 bases, the J end by 6 bases, with 5 bases between. CDR3 region: CASSEVGQPQHF. CDR3 bases: TGCGCCAGCAGTGAGGTAGGTCAGCCCCAGCATTTT.

The V call is TRBV11-2, the J call TRBJ1-3, with D unclear. Trimming cost V 3 bases and J 4 bases, with 4 bases left between them. Germline values: CDR1 SGHAT, CDR2 FQNNGV. There are 12 residues in the CDR3. CDR3 sequence: CASSLVGNTIYF. The CDR3 DNA sequence: TGTGCCAGCAGCTTGGTAGGAAACACCATATATTTT.

This clone was seen a few times. The chain recombines TRBV19 with TRBJ1-5, with a tentative D call TRBD1 (6 bases). Germline CDR1 LNHDA, CDR2 SQIVND (reference sequence). The CDR3 contains 16 residues. Deletions cut 6 bases from V and 6 bases from J, with 21 bases between. Here the CDR3 DNA reads TGTGCCAGTAGGACATTACAGGGAGGCGATACTCAGCCCCAGCATTTT. It yields the protein CASRTLQGGDTQPQHF.

The chain combines TRBV28 with TRBJ1-2, with 10 bases that match TRBD1. V dropped 8 bases and J dropped 4; count of bases not matched to a gene: 7. Germline V gene data show CDR1 as MDHEN and CDR2 as SYDVKM. CDR3 size: 14 residues. CDR3 DNA: TGTGCCAGCGGCCCGGGACAGGGGCTCTATGGCTACACCTTC. This codes for CASGPGQGLYGYTF.

The genes are TRBV15 and TRBJ2-7; no reliable D call. The V and J ends lost 1 base and 4 bases respectively, with 11 bases between them. There are 14 residues in the CDR3. The germline V gene encodes CDR1 LNHNV and CDR2 YYDKDF (reference sequence). The CDR3 protein is CATSRAVGLYEQYF. CDR3 sequence (DNA): TGTGCCACCAGCAGAGCGGTGGGATTATACGAGCAGTACTTC. The full variable domain, its missing parts supplied by reference TRBV15 and TRBJ2-7, is DAMVIQNPRYQVTQFGKPVTLSCSQTLNHNVMYWYQQKSSQAPKLLFHYYDKDFNNEADTPDNFQSRRPNTSFCFLDIRSPGLGDTAMYLCATSRAVGLYEQYFGPGTRLTVT.

This clone was recorded only once. The V gene is TRBV7-9, the J gene TRBJ2-2, with D perhaps given as TRBD1 or TRBD2 (6 bases each). The CDR3 runs to 14 residues. Trimming took 11 bases from V and 6 from J, leaving 19 bases between them. Germline CDR1 and CDR2: SEHNR and FQNEAQ (reference sequence). This CDR3 reads CAGAGTGKAGELFF. The CDR3 DNA reads TGTGCCGGAGCGGGCACAGGGAAGGCCGGGGAGCTGTTTTTT.

The table lists this clone with a count of one. V usage is TRBV28 and J usage is TRBJ1-5; D is unclear. Germline V lookup: CDR1 MDHEN, CDR2 SYDVKM. This CDR3 comprises 13 residues. Trimming cost V 6 bases and J 6 bases, with 12 bases left between them. CDR3 region: CASSRPGSQPQHF. The CDR3 DNA sequence: TGTGCCAGCAGCAGACCAGGATCTCAGCCCCAGCATTTT. Using reference TRBV28 and TRBJ1-5 for the parts outside the CDR3, the full variable domain is DVKVTQSSRYLVKRTGEKVFLECVQDMDHENMFWYRQDPGLGLRLIYFSYDVKMKEKGDIPEGYSVSREKKERFSLILESASTNQTSMYLCASSRPGSQPQHFGDGTRLSIL.

The chain uses TRBV20-1 and TRBJ2-1, with D perhaps TRBD1 (6 bases). There are 12 residues in the CDR3. In germline, CDR1 is DFQATT, CDR2 SNEGSKA (reference sequence). With 3 bases removed from V and 6 bases from J, the gap between germline ends came to 9 bases. CDR3 coding DNA: TGCAGTGCTAGTCCACAGGGCAATGAGCAGTTCTTC. It codes for CSASPQGNEQFF.

V usage is TRBV4-3 and J usage is TRBJ2-7; D remains ambiguous. The CDR3 is 13 amino acids. V was shortened by 0 bases and J by 4 bases, with 7 bases between the two germline ends. Germline loops: CDR1 LGHNA, CDR2 YSLEER. The CDR3 nucleotides are TGCGCCAGCAGCCAAGATCTGGGGTACGAGCAGTACTTC. Translating it yields CASSQDLGYEQYF.

DNA of the CDR3: TGTGCCAGCAGTTACCGGCAGGGCCCTACTAACTATGGCTACACCTTC. It translates to CASSYRQGPTNYGYTF. The chain has TRBV6-6 and TRBJ1-2; tentatively, D is TRBD1 (5 bases). CDR3 length: 16 amino acids. In germline, CDR1 is MNHNY, CDR2 SVGAGI (reference sequence). V lost 2 bases and J lost 0, with 13 bases in between.

The chain carries TRBV19 and TRBJ1-1; no definite D call. The CDR3 length is 11 residues. V was clipped by 7 bases and J by 1 base, with 4 bases between them. CDR1 is LNHDA and CDR2 is SQIVND in the germline V gene (reference sequence). DNA of the CDR3: TGTGCCAGTATAGGGAACACTGAAGCTTTCTTT. Its protein product is CASIGNTEAFF. The variable domain in full, completed from reference TRBV19 and TRBJ1-1, reads DGGITQSPKYLFRKEGQNVTLSCEQNLNHDAMYWYRQDPGQGLRLIYYSQIVNDFQKGDIAEGYSVSREKKESFPLTVTSAQKNPTAFYLCASIGNTEAFFGQGTRLTVV.

The rearrangement joins TRBV19 to TRBJ2-5; 9 bases align to TRBD2. The CDR3 extends over 16 amino acids. The trim removed 1 base at V and 2 bases at J, leaving 5 bases unmatched. CDR1 is LNHDA, CDR2 SQIVND, per germline (reference sequence). The DNA for the CDR3 is TGTGCCAGTAGTATAGGTTCGACTAGCGGTCAAGAGACCCAGTACTTC. Translated: CASSIGSTSGQETQYF.

V is TRBV12-3 or TRBV12-4 and J is TRBJ2-2; D call uncertain. The CDR3 is 12 residues long. The germline V and J ends were trimmed by 3 bases and 4 bases, with 3 bases remaining between them. The DNA for the CDR3 is TGTGCCAGCAGTTTGGCCACCGGGGAGCTGTTTTTT. This sequence encodes CASSLATGELFF.

The chain couples TRBV4-3 to TRBJ2-7; 8 bases match TRBD1. CDR3 length: 16 residues. J was trimmed by 1 base and V by 1 base; bases with no gene match: 6. CDR1 is LGHNA, CDR2 YSLEER, per germline. CDR3 DNA sequence: TGCGCCAGCAGCCAAGGAAACAGGGGGTCTTCCTACGAGCAGTACTTC. Translating it yields CASSQGNRGSSYEQYF.

The V gene is TRBV13, the J gene TRBJ2-5; TRBD2 agrees at 7 bases. The CDR3 runs 14 residues. CDR1 and CDR2 from the germline V gene are PRHDT and FYEKMQ (reference sequence). V trimming: 5 bases; J trimming: 7 bases; junction bases outside the gene matches: 10. CDR3 sequence: CASSERDLQSTQYF. The CDR3 DNA reads TGTGCCAGCAGCGAGCGGGACCTCCAGTCGACCCAGTACTTC.

The rearrangement joins TRBV14 to TRBJ2-3, with TRBD2 matching 7 bases. This CDR3 is 15 amino acids long. Per the germline V gene, CDR1 is SGHDN and CDR2 is FVKESK. V lost 1 base, J lost 6 bases, and 7 bases stayed unmatched. In nucleotides, the CDR3 is TGTGCCAGCAGCCAAGTCGGGAGGTATGGGGATACGCAGTATTTT. It encodes CASSQVGRYGDTQYF. The complete variable domain, with remaining parts taken from reference TRBV14 and TRBJ2-3, reads EAGVTQFPSHSVIEKGQTVTLRCDPISGHDNLYWYRRVMGKEIKFLLHFVKESKQDESGMPNNRFLAERTGGTYSTLKVQPAELEDSGVYFCASSQVGRYGDTQYFGPGTRLTVL.

The rearrangement uses TRBV9 and TRBJ2-2; D call uncertain. The CDR3 is 13 amino acids. The V end lost 2 bases, the J end lost 6 bases, and 8 bases lay between the germline ends. Germline CDR1 reads SGDLS; CDR2 reads YYNGEE. The CDR3 bases are TGTGCCAGCAGCGTGGGCCCCTCCGGGGAGCTGTTTTTT. Its protein product is CASSVGPSGELFF.

J is TRBJ2-3 and V is TRBV7-3; no definite D call. V was trimmed by 2 bases and J by 0 bases, leaving 6 bases between them. Germline CDR1 and CDR2: SGHTA and FQGTGA. The CDR3 covers 14 residues. The CDR3, as DNA: TGTGCCAGCAGCTTATTGGGCAGCACAGATACGCAGTATTTT. Its translation is CASSLLGSTDTQYF.

The V gene is TRBV6-2 or TRBV6-3, the J gene TRBJ2-7; tentatively, D is TRBD2 (6 bases). Trimming took off 5 bases at V and 6 bases at J, with 14 bases between the two ends. CDR1 is MNHEY and CDR2 is SVGEGT in the germline V gene. The CDR3 is made up of 13 amino acids. The CDR3 loop reads CASSQGLHREQYF. Written as DNA, the CDR3 is TGTGCCAGCAGTCAGGGACTGCACCGCGAGCAGTACTTC.

Details on this clone: The same CDR3 arises from other DNA sequences in this sample as well. The V and J genes are TRBV13 and TRBJ1-1; a weak D match, TRBD1 (5 bases). The germline V gene encodes CDR1 PRHDT and CDR2 FYEKMQ (reference sequence). Trimming left V 1 base short and J 1 base short, with 7 bases between. The CDR3 is made up of 14 amino acids. CDR3 coding DNA: TGTGCCAGCAGCTTAGCTGGGGGGAACACTGAAGCTTTCTTT. It specifies CASSLAGGNTEAFF.

The rearrangement joins TRBV11-3 to TRBJ1-1; the D is unclear. Trimming stripped 0 bases from V and 5 bases from J, with 7 bases between. Germline V CDR1 and CDR2: SGHNT, YENEEA. The CDR3 is made up of 13 amino acids. CDR3 nucleotide sequence: TGTGCCAGCAGCTTAGAGGGTTGGACTGAAGCTTTCTTT. Protein: CASSLEGWTEAFF.

The V and J genes are TRBV4-1 and TRBJ2-3, with 8 bases matching TRBD2. This CDR3 spans 15 amino acids. V was clipped by 1 base and J by 2 bases; unmatched bases: 2. The germline gives CDR1 MGHRA, CDR2 YSYEKL. CDR3: CASSQVAGITDTQYF. CDR3 DNA: TGCGCCAGCAGCCAAGTAGCGGGGATCACAGATACGCAGTATTTT.